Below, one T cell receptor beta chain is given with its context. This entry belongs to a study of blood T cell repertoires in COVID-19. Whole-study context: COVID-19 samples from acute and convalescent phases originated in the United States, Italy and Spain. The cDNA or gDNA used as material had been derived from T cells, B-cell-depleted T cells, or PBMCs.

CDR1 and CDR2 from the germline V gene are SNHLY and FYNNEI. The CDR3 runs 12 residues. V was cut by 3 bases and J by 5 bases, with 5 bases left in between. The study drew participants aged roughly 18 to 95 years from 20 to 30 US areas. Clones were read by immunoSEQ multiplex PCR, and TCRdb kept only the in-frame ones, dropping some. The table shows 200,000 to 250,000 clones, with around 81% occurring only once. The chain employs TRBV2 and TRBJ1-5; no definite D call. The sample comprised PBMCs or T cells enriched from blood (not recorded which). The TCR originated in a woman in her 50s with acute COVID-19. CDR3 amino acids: CASSDVDQPQHF. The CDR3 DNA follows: TGTGCCAGCAGTGACGTTGATCAGCCCCAGCATTTT.